The next 7 T cell receptor beta chains were all read from a single sample in a study of early T cells in non-severe SARS-CoV-2 infection. TCRdb analysed the 5' RACE reads with MiXCR anew, one entry per CDR3 protein. Of around 60,000 distinct CDR3 sequences in the sample, about 13% were seen once. The sample comprised whole blood. Source of these receptors: an adult who was a healthcare worker with PCR-confirmed SARS-CoV-2 infection or an uninfected control (not recorded which).

The gene calls are TRBV7-9 and TRBJ1-1; D gene uncertain. There are 17 residues in the CDR3. Per the germline V gene, CDR1 is SEHNR and CDR2 is FQNEAQ (reference sequence). Trimming removed 6 bases from V and 3 bases from J, with 23 bases in between. This CDR3 reads CASRPGVWENWDTEAFF. CDR3 DNA sequence: TGTGCCAGCAGACCCGGGGTATGGGAGAATTGGGACACTGAAGCTTTCTTT.

This clonotype was seen many times. This chain connects TRBV3-1 to TRBJ1-2; the match to TRBD1 covers 8 bases. The CDR3 covers 15 residues. Looked up from germline, CDR1 is LGHDT and CDR2 is YNNKEL (reference sequence). After removal of 3 bases from V and 0 bases from J, the junction contained 3 bases not matched to a gene. The CDR3 nucleotides are TGTGCCAGCAGCCAGGGACAGGCAGCTAACTATGGCTACACCTTC. As protein: CASSQGQAANYGYTF.

The chain joins TRBV6-1 to TRBJ2-1; D remains ambiguous. The CDR3 runs to 14 residues. CDR1 MNHNS and CDR2 SASEGT come from the germline V gene. The germline V and J ends were trimmed by 0 bases and 5 bases, with 8 bases remaining between them. CDR3 region: CASSEAGYDNEQFF. The CDR3 bases are TGTGCCAGCAGTGAAGCGGGATACGACAATGAGCAGTTCTTC.

The V call is TRBV2, the J call TRBJ2-7; 9 nucleotides agree with TRBD1. Germline V gives CDR1 SNHLY, CDR2 FYNNEI. There are 15 residues in the CDR3. V gave up 6 bases and J gave up 2 bases; unmatched junction bases: 8. The CDR3, as DNA: TGTGCCAGCAGGAACCCGGGACAGGGTCCCTACGAGCAGTACTTC. Protein sequence: CASRNPGQGPYEQYF.

This clonotype was found many times. The chain joins TRBV4-1 to TRBJ2-1; the match to TRBD2 covers 7 bases. The CDR3 runs to 14 residues. Looked up from germline, CDR1 is MGHRA and CDR2 is YSYEKL. V was pared by 6 bases and J by 1 base, with 3 bases of the junction left unmatched. Here the CDR3 DNA reads TGCGCCAGCAGACCGGGACTATCCTACAATGAGCAGTTCTTC. Encoded protein: CASRPGLSYNEQFF.

The chain combines TRBV5-5 with TRBJ2-5, with D perhaps TRBD1 (5 bases). Trimming removed 0 bases from V and 5 bases from J, with 5 bases in between. CDR3 length equals 12 residues. Germline V gene data show CDR1 as SGHKS and CDR2 as YYEKEE (reference sequence). CDR3 amino acids: CASSLEGETQYF. CDR3 sequence (DNA): TGTGCCAGCAGCTTGGAGGGGGAGACCCAGTACTTC.

The genes are TRBV12-3 or TRBV12-4 and TRBJ2-2, with D possibly TRBD2 on 5 matching bases. V lost 3 bases and J lost 0, with 11 bases in between. CDR3 length equals 16 residues. CDR3 sequence: CASSFGGFANTGELFF. The CDR3 DNA is TGTGCCAGCAGTTTTGGCGGGTTCGCGAACACCGGGGAGCTGTTTTTT.